This T cell receptor beta chain was found in a study of CD8 T cells in Susac syndrome (dated by TCRdb to about 2019). For context, the study as a whole: Repertoire sequencing was used to test whether CD8+ T cell activation and differentiation in Susac syndrome was antigen driven. CD8+ T cell repertoire clonality was compared between more than ten healthy donors, approximately 14 Susac syndrome patients and approximately 15 multiple sclerosis patients.

This clonotype was seen a handful of times. Which antigen it targets is not known. No much larger clone is present one base from it, and per-base qualities are unavailable. Peripheral blood CD8+ and CD4+ T cells from healthy donors, Susac syndrome patients and multiple sclerosis patients were profiled using high-throughput TCR beta sequencing. The multiple sclerosis controls were treatment-naive patients whose relapsing-remitting disease, either stable or active, fulfilled the revised McDonald criteria. Bulk CD8+ and CD4+ T cells were purified by magnetic negative isolation, while CD8+ TEMRA cells were enriched using FACS. Blood was drawn into EDTA tubes, processed within 24 hours, and PBMCs were isolated by density gradient centrifugation. PBMCs intended for TCR sequencing were cryopreserved in liquid nitrogen and thawed later in a water bath at 37 degrees C. The sorted or isolated CD4+, CD8+ and CD8+ TEMRA cells had a purity of 90% or higher.

In the germline V gene (reference sequence), CDR1 corresponds to LNHDA and CDR2 to SQIVND. Trimming at the junction amounts to 7 bases on V and 0 bases on J, and the germline ends lie 10 bases apart. Taken from cysteine to phenylalanine, the CDR3 has 13 residues. The DNA shown is the 39-base CDR3, in frame from base 1. Results the study describes overall, beyond this receptor: The TCR sequencing and HLA analysis was acknowledged to have included a relatively small number of individuals.

RNA was extracted using the RNeasy kit, and roughly 0.5 to 1 ug of the RNA was reverse transcribed with random hexamers. TCR beta CDR3 regions were amplified with the immunoSEQ multiplex PCR assay covering 54 Vbeta and 13 Jbeta segments. To correct PCR amplification bias, a synthetic template baseline was used for both primer optimization and computational correction. Per the source publication's procedure: Reads were annotated to V, D and J genes per IMGT and analyzed with immunoSEQ Analyzer, keeping only productive sequences. Clonality was computed as one minus Shannon entropy normalized by log2 of the number of productive unique sequences. Public and private clones were assessed among the 100 most prevalent clones of each patient and control. Susac-specific clones were defined as absent from healthy and MS cohorts, around 1,000 published viral clones and other ImmuneACCESS disease sequences. Using fastp trimming at Q25 and MiXCR clonotype assembly, TCRdb reanalyzed the public sequencing data and kept in-frame beta chains. Each record represents a unique CDR3 protein, reported with the most common genes and DNA among its rows. These V and J calls originate from TCRdb's pipeline instead of the authors' own analysis. This sample lists hundreds of thousands of distinct CDR3 sequences; about 91% were detected once. The top ten clonotypes cover under 0.2% of the sample.

Recombination joined TRBV19 with TRBJ2-7; possibly the D gene is TRBD2, per 5 matching bases. The sample was CD8+ T cells from PBMCs. The receptor was derived from a human donor with multiple sclerosis. The CDR3 region reads CASTPRDSYEQYF. The bases read TGTGCCAGTACTCCCCGGGACTCCTACGAGCAGTACTTC.